These T cell receptor beta chains were read from a single sample in a study of CD8+CD57+ T cells in acquired aplastic anemia. TCRdb re-analysed the reads in MiXCR, keeping a single row per CDR3 protein. The data show over 200,000 distinct CDR3 sequences, over 60% seen once. The sample comprised sorted CD4+, CD8+, or CD8+CD57+ T cells (not recorded which) from PBMCs. The receptors derive from a human donor in good health. CDR3s include the opening cysteine and the closing phenylalanine or tryptophan. The D gene is left open where the match is weak. Clone size, where shown, is once, few, many, or a class for clones that have expanded.

D	V	J	size	CDR3	DNA
NA	TRBV7-8	TRBJ1-6	NA	CASNKAGNENSPLHF	TGTGCCAGCAACAAGGCCGGGAATGAGAATTCACCCCTCCACTTT
TRBD1	TRBV2	TRBJ1-4	many	CASKDRGATNEKLFF	TGTGCCAGCAAGGACAGGGGAGCAACTAATGAAAAACTGTTTTTT
TRBD1	TRBV7-9	TRBJ1-4	many	CASSSQTGGLEKLFF	TGTGCCAGCAGCTCCCAGACAGGGGGACTTGAAAAACTGTTTTTT
NA	TRBV19	TRBJ2-4	NA	CASSIGGVAKNIQYF	TGTGCCAGTAGTATTGGTGGGGTAGCCAAAAACATTCAGTACTTC
NA	TRBV29-1	TRBJ2-1	NA	CSVEGVPEQFF	TGCAGCGTTGAAGGGGTTCCTGAGCAGTTCTTC
NA	TRBV15	TRBJ2-1	NA	CATSRASARDEQFF	TGTGCCACCAGCAGAGCCTCGGCCCGCGATGAGCAGTTCTTC
TRBD1	TRBV7-9	TRBJ1-3	many	CASSQRTGTEYKARNTIYF	TGTGCCAGCAGCCAGAGGACAGGGACGGAGTATAAGGCCCGAAACACCATATATTTT
NA	TRBV19	TRBJ1-3	NA	CASSIGRASGFPIYF	TGTGCCAGTAGTATCGGCAGGGCCTCCGGTTTTCCCATATATTTT
NA	TRBV18	TRBJ1-1	once	CASSLVDGNTEAFF	TGTGCCAGCTCCCTCGTGGACGGGAACACTGAAGCTTTCTTT
NA	TRBV20-1	TRBJ2-7	few	CSARNWRRTSYEQYF	TGCAGTGCTAGAAACTGGAGGCGCACCTCCTACGAGCAGTACTTC
NA	TRBV6-5	TRBJ1-2	NA	CASSLLGQGNYGYTF	TGTGCCAGCAGTCTCCTGGGCCAGGGCAACTATGGCTACACCTTC
NA	TRBV10-3	TRBJ2-5	once	CAIRMDSQGETQYF	TGTGCCATCAGGATGGACTCCCAGGGGGAGACCCAGTACTTC